The clone carrying this T cell receptor (beta chain) was observed a handful of times. Living in about two dozen US areas, the participants were between 18 and 89 years of age. This CDR3 comprises 12 residues. CDR1 and CDR2 from the germline V gene are GTSNPN and SVGIG (reference sequence). V lost 5 bases to trimming and J lost 0 bases, with 7 bases between them. In the original workflow: It was from reference gene primer amplification that nucleated cell counts were estimated. TCRdb's table, derived via immunoSEQ multiplex PCR, lists solely in-frame clones and lacks some. V and J calls and clone size are copied from that table; D and trimming were computed from the DNA. The profile shows under 150,000 clones, 86% of them singletons. This sample was taken from a study of blood T cell repertoires in COVID-19. On the study more broadly: Collection of acute and convalescent COVID-19 samples took place in the United States, Italy and Spain. The analysed material was cDNA or gDNA that came from T cells, B-cell-depleted T cells, or PBMCs.

The TCR comes from a woman aged 45-65 years who had recovered from COVID-19. The chain recombines TRBV30 with TRBJ2-5; maybe TRBD2 (5 bases). Material for sequencing was PBMCs or T cells enriched from blood (not recorded which). CDR3 loop: CAWGSYQETQYF. CDR3 nucleotides: TGTGCCTGGGGGAGCTACCAAGAGACCCAGTACTTC.